This is a list of T cell receptor beta chains from one sample in a study of shared clonotypes between healthy human individuals. Sequenced by immunoSEQ multiplex PCR; TCRdb stores in-frame clones only, minus some. The table has roughly 410,000 clones, about 96% seen once; the top ten hold 0.32%. Sequenced material: memory CD8+ T cells sorted from blood. The receptors shown here come from a man aged 25 to 45 in good health. Each CDR3 is given with its conserved first and last residue. D genes are given only for firm matches. Rows give clone size only sometimes, using once, few, many, or a class for an expanded clone.

TRBJ1-6	-	-	TRBV4-2	TGTGCCAGCAGCCAAGAAGGGAGCTCACCCCTCCACTTT	CASSQEGSSPLHF
TRBJ1-3	-	TRBD1	TRBV7-9	TGTGCCAGCAGCGACCCACAGGGGGCGCATGGAAACACCATATATTTT	CASSDPQGAHGNTIYF
TRBJ2-3	once	-	TRBV13	TGTGCCAGCTCCAATTGGGGAGATACGCAGTATTTT	CASSNWGDTQYF
TRBJ2-7	-	-	TRBV5-1	TGCGCCAGCAGCTTGGCCGCTGGGGCCTACGAGCAGTACTTC	CASSLAAGAYEQYF
TRBJ2-1	-	-	TRBV7-8	TGTGCCAGCAGCGAGGTATTGTCCTACAATGAGCAGTTCTTC	CASSEVLSYNEQFF
TRBJ1-1	-	-	TRBV6-5	TGTGCCAGCAGTTACTCGGGGCGCTGGATGAACACTGAAGCTTTCTTT	CASSYSGRWMNTEAFF
TRBJ2-1	-	-	TRBV10-3	TGTGCCATCAGTGAGATTCAGGGGCGCAATGAGCAGTTCTTC	CAISEIQGRNEQFF
TRBJ2-3	-	TRBD2	TRBV30	TGTGCCTGGAGCGGAACTAGCGGGAGTAGGGATACGCAGTATTTT	CAWSGTSGSRDTQYF
TRBJ2-1	-	TRBD2	TRBV9	TGTGCCAGCAGCGCCGCGAAGACTGATACGGGACTAGGCGACAATGAGCAGTTCTTC	CASSAAKTDTGLGDNEQFF
TRBJ2-7	-	TRBD2	TRBV11-2	TGTGCCAGCAGCGGGGGGAGCGGGAGAGCCGAGCAGTACTTC	CASSGGSGRAEQYF
TRBJ2-7	-	-	TRBV11-2	TGTGCCAGCAGCTTAGCGGGAGTGCAGTACTTC	CASSLAGVQYF
TRBJ2-1	-	-	TRBV7-2	TGTGCCAGCAGCTTAGTCAATGAGCAGTTCTTC	CASSLVNEQFF
TRBJ2-1	-	TRBD2	TRBV5-8	TGTGCCAGCATCCTAGCGGGATTGGGCAATGAGCAGTTCTTC	CASILAGLGNEQFF
TRBJ2-2	-	-	TRBV28	TGTGCCAGCAGTTCCCAGGGGTGGGGGAACACCGGGGAGCTGTTTTTT	CASSSQGWGNTGELFF
TRBJ1-2	-	-	TRBV6-6	TGTGCCAGCAGTTACGGCAATGGCTACACCTTC	CASSYGNGYTF
TRBJ2-3	once	-	TRBV28	TGTGCCAGCAGCCTCCCCCGGGGAGGTCCAGATACGCAGTATTTT	CASSLPRGGPDTQYF
TRBJ1-3	-	-	TRBV7-2	TGTGCCAGCAGCTTGGACGGTGGGGGTACGGGAAACACCATATATTTT	CASSLDGGGTGNTIYF
TRBJ1-1	-	-	TRBV6-1	TGTGCCAGCAGTGAGGTAGGGAACACTGAAGCTTTCTTT	CASSEVGNTEAFF
TRBJ2-3	once	TRBD1	TRBV14	TGTGCCAGCAGCCCCCCCACAGGGGGTAGCACAGATACGCAGTATTTT	CASSPPTGGSTDTQYF
TRBJ2-7	-	-	TRBV7-9	TGTGCCAGCAGCTTAGTTTCAAGCGGCGAGCAGTACTTC	CASSLVSSGEQYF
TRBJ1-1	-	-	TRBV5-6	TGTGCCAGCAGCCCTGACACCGCGAGCATGAACACTGAAGCTTTCTTT	CASSPDTASMNTEAFF
TRBJ2-3	-	-	TRBV28	TGTGCCAGCAGTTTAGGAGCGGAAGACACAGATACGCAGTATTTT	CASSLGAEDTDTQYF
TRBJ2-7	-	TRBD2	TRBV6-1	TGTGCCAGCAGGGGACTAGCGGGGACCTACGAGCAGTACTTC	CASRGLAGTYEQYF
TRBJ2-1	-	-	TRBV20-1	TGCAGTGCTACAAGCGGGTGCCAGTTCTTC	CSATSGCQFF
TRBJ2-5	-	-	TRBV6-1	TGTGCCAGCAGTGAATTATCTAGGCAGCAAGAGACCCAGTACTTC	CASSELSRQQETQYF
TRBJ1-3	-	-	TRBV27	TGTGCCAGCAGTTCTCTTCACAACTCCTCTGGAAACACCATATATTTT	CASSSLHNSSGNTIYF
TRBJ1-5	-	TRBD1	TRBV5-4	TGTGCCAGCAGCTTCACAGGGGGCGTGAGCAATCAGCCCCAGCATTTT	CASSFTGGVSNQPQHF
TRBJ2-1	-	TRBD1	TRBV2	TGTGCCAGCAGTGTTGAGCCGGGGATACGAGACAGGGTGGACAATGAGCAGTTCTTC	CASSVEPGIRDRVDNEQFF
TRBJ1-1	-	-	TRBV7-3	TGTGCCAGCAGCTTACTGGGGAACACTGAAGCTTTCTTT	CASSLLGNTEAFF
TRBJ2-5	-	TRBD1	TRBV5-8	TGTGCCAGCAGCTTGGACAGGGGAGAGACCCAGTACTTC	CASSLDRGETQYF
TRBJ2-1	-	TRBD2	TRBV5-1	TGCGCCAGCAGCCTAGGGACTAGCGGGAGAGGCAATGAGCAGTTCTTC	CASSLGTSGRGNEQFF
TRBJ2-1	-	TRBD2	TRBV28	TGTGCCAGCAGTTCTCTAGCGGGAGTAAGGAATGAGCAGTTCTTC	CASSSLAGVRNEQFF
TRBJ2-3	-	TRBD2	TRBV5-4	TGTGCCAGCAGCTTGGGGGCGGGGGTGCAGTATTTT	CASSLGAGVQYF
TRBJ2-7	once	TRBD2	TRBV6-6	TGTGCCAGCAGTCCATTAGCGGGAGGGAGCTACGAGCAGTACTTC	CASSPLAGGSYEQYF
TRBJ2-5	-	-	TRBV5-5	TGTGCCAGCAGCCAAGGATGGGACGGGGAGACCCAGTACTTC	CASSQGWDGETQYF
TRBJ2-1	-	-	TRBV5-1	TGCGCCAGCAGCTTGGCTCTGGCGGGTACCTACAATGAGCAGTTCTTC	CASSLALAGTYNEQFF
TRBJ2-1	-	TRBD2	TRBV29-1	TGCAGCGTTGAAGGGCGGGAGGGCCGATGGGAGCAGTTCTTC	CSVEGREGRWEQFF
TRBJ2-3	-	-	TRBV5-1	TGCGCCGCCGCAGAGGGGAGGACTGCAGCAGATACGCAGTATTTT	CAAAEGRTAADTQYF
TRBJ2-7	-	-	TRBV7-9	TGTGCCAGCAGCTTAAGGGGGGACAGCGAGCAGTACTTC	CASSLRGDSEQYF
TRBJ2-7	-	-	TRBV30	TGTGCCTGGAGCGCCTGGGGGGCCCTATACGAGCAGTACTTC	CAWSAWGALYEQYF
TRBJ1-2	once	TRBD1	TRBV5-5	TGTGCCAGCAGCGGTGGGACAGAAGGCCGCTATGGCTACACCTTC	CASSGGTEGRYGYTF
TRBJ1-5	-	-	TRBV28	TGTGCCAGCAGTCCCGGGGATCAGCCCCAGCATTTT	CASSPGDQPQHF
TRBJ1-5	once	TRBD1	TRBV19	TGTGCCAGTAGTCTCGGGACAGGGGCCACAAATCAGCCCCAGCATTTT	CASSLGTGATNQPQHF
TRBJ1-4	-	-	TRBV30	TGTGCCTGGAGTCCGGACAGTTTAAATGAAAAACTGTTTTTT	CAWSPDSLNEKLFF
TRBJ1-1	-	TRBD1	TRBV5-6	TGTGCCAGCACAACAGGGGCAGCGAACACTGAAGCTTTCTTT	CASTTGAANTEAFF
TRBJ2-7	-	-	TRBV5-1	TGCGCCAGCAGCTTGGGGGTGGGCGAGCAGTACTTC	CASSLGVGEQYF
TRBJ2-5	-	TRBD2	TRBV5-4	TGTGCCAGCAGCTTGGCAGGACTAGCGGGGCGTAGGGAGACCCAGTACTTC	CASSLAGLAGRRETQYF
TRBJ2-2	-	-	TRBV7-9	TGTGCCAGCAGGCAAGGGACTGCGAACACCGGGGAGCTGTTTTTT	CASRQGTANTGELFF
TRBJ1-4	-	TRBD1	TRBV18	TGTGCCAGCTCACCACCAGGGGGCAGGGGAAAACTGTTTTTT	CASSPPGGRGKLFF
TRBJ2-2	-	-	TRBV15	TGTGCCACCAGCAGAGACCGCCCCGTTGGGGAGCTGTTTTTT	CATSRDRPVGELFF
TRBJ2-2	-	TRBD2	TRBV9	TGTGCCAGCAGCGGGGGACTAGCCGTCGCCGGGGAGCTGTTTTTT	CASSGGLAVAGELFF